This T cell receptor (beta chain) was profiled in a study of OX40 agonist ivuxolimab in advanced cancers. At the level of the study: Eligibility rules accepted prior anti-PD-1, anti-PD-L1 or anti-CTLA-4 therapy, and around 38% had some. Two patients with cutaneous melanoma and one with hepatocellular carcinoma, three in total, showed partial responses. Findings of the study overall: Antigen targets of the expanded peripheral T cells went undetermined.

Collection of blood occurred at baseline, at cycle 4 day 1, and at cycle 7 day 1. With regard to this clone: The antigen remains undetermined.

The CDR3 is 14 residues long. V was clipped by 1 base and J by 4 bases, with 10 bases between them. Looked up from germline, CDR1 is MNHNS and CDR2 is SASEGT. Using immunoSEQ multiplex PCR, the repertoire was profiled, and TCRdb retains in-frame clones only, with some absent. This table holds roughly 74,000 clones, about 93% found once. The sequenced sample was CD4+ or CD8+ T cells sorted from blood, obtained in a trial of the OX40 agonist ivuxolimab. The receptor comes from an adult with an advanced solid tumor such as melanoma, head and neck, liver or kidney cancer. This chain uses TRBV6-1 with TRBJ2-5; D is undetermined. In DNA, the CDR3 is TGTGCCAGCAGTGAAGAGTGGCCGGCAGAGACCCAGTACTTC. This codes for CASSEEWPAETQYF.